This T cell receptor (beta chain) was identified during a study of blood T cell repertoires in COVID-19. With 4 bases removed from V and 8 bases from J, the gap between germline ends came to 15 bases. Germline V gives CDR1 MGHRA, CDR2 YSYEKL. This CDR3 comprises 14 residues. Original processing notes: Estimates of nucleated cell counts were drawn from the amplification of reference gene primers. TCRdb keeps only in-frame clones here, not all; method: immunoSEQ multiplex PCR. Clone size and the V and J calls come from that table; the DNA yielded D and trimming. The sample lists roughly 520,000 clones; roughly 90% were seen once. Donors were grouped by their self-reported clinical history.

The sequencing input was PBMCs or T cells enriched from blood (not recorded which). The rearrangement joins TRBV4-1 to TRBJ2-1, with a possible D match to TRBD2 (5 bases). The sequence came from a woman between 40 and 50 years old who had recovered from COVID-19. The CDR3 spells CASSPGRGLDEQFF. For the CDR3, the DNA is TGCGCCAGCAGCCCTGGGAGAGGTCTCGATGAGCAGTTCTTC.